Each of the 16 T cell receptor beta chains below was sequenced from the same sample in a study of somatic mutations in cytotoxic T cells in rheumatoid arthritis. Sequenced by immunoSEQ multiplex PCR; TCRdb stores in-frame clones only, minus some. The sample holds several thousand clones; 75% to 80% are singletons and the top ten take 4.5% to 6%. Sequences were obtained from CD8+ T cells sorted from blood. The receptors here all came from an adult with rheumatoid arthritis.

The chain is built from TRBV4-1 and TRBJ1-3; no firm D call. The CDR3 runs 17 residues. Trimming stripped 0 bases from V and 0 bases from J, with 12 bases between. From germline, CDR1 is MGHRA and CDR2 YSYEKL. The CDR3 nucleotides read TGCGCCAGCAGCCAAGATCGGATCCCGGCCTCTGGAAACACCATATATTTT. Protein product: CASSQDRIPASGNTIYF.

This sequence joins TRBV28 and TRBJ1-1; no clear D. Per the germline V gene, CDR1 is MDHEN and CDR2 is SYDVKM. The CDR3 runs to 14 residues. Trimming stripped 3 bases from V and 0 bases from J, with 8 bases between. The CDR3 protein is CASSFRSLNTEAFF. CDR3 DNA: TGTGCCAGCAGTTTTCGGAGCCTGAACACTGAAGCTTTCTTT.

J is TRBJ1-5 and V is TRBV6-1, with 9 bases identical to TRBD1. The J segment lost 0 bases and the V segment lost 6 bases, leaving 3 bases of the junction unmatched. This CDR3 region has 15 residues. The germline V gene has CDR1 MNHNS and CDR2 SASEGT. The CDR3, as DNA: TGTGCCAGCAGGGGACAGGGTTTTAGCAATCAGCCCCAGCATTTT. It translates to CASRGQGFSNQPQHF.

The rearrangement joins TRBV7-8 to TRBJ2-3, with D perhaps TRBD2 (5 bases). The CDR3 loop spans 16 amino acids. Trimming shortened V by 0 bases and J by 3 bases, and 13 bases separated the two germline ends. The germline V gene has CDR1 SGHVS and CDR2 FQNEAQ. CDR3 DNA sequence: TGTGCCAGCAGCTTAGCGAGGGATTTTAAGACAGATACGCAGTATTTT. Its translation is CASSLARDFKTDTQYF. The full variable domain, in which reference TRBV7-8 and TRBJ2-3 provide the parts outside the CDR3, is GAGVSQSPRYKVAKRGQDVALRCDPISGHVSLFWYQQALGQGPEFLTYFQNEAQLDKSGLPSDRFFAERPEGSVSTLKIQRTQQEDSAVYLCASSLARDFKTDTQYFGPGTRLTVL.

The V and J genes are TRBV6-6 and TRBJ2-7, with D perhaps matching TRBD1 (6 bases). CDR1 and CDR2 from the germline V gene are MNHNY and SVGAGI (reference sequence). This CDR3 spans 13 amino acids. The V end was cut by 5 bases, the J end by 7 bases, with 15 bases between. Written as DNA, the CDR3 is TGTGCCAGCAGTGCCGGCCTGAGGGGGGAGCAGTACGTC. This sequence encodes CASSAGLRGEQYV.

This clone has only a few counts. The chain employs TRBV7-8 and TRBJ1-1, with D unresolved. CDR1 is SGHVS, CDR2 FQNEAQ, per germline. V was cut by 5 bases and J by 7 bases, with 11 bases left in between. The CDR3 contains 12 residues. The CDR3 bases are TGTGCCAGCAGCGCCTCGCGAGTTGAAGCTTTCTTT. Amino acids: CASSASRVEAFF.

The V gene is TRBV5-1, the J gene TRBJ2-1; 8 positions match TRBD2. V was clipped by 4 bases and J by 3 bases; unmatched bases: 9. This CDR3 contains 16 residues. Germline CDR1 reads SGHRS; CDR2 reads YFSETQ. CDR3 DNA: TGCGCCAGCAGCACTGGAGCGGGAGCCCTCTACAATGAGCAGTTCTTC. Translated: CASSTGAGALYNEQFF.

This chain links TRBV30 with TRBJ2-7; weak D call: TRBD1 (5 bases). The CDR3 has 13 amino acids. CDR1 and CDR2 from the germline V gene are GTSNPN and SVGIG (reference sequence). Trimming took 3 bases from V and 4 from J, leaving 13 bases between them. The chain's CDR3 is CAWRGPGHYEQYF. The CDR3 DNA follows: TGTGCCTGGAGGGGGCCAGGGCATTACGAGCAGTACTTC.

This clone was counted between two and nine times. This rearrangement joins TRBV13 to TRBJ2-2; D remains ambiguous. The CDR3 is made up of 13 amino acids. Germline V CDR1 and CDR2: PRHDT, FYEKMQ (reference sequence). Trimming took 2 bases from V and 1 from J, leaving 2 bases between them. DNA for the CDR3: TGTGCCAGCAGCTTATGGAACACCGGGGAGCTGTTTTTT. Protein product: CASSLWNTGELFF.

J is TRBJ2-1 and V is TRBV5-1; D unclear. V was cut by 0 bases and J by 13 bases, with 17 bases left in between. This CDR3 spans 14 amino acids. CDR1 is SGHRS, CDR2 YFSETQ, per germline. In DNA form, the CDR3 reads TGCGCCAGCAGCTTGGCCTTTACTGGGCAGGAACAGTTCTTC. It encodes CASSLAFTGQEQFF. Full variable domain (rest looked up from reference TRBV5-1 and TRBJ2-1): KAGVTQTPRYLIKTRGQQVTLSCSPISGHRSVSWYQQTPGQGLQFLFEYFSETQRNKGNFPGRFSGRQFSNSRSEMNVSTLELGDSALYLCASSLAFTGQEQFFGPGTRLTVL.

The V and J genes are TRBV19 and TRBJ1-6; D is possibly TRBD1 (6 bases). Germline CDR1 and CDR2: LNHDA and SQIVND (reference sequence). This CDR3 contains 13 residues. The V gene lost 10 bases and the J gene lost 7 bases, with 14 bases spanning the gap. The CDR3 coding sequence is TGTGCCACCTCGGACAGATCCAATTCACCCCTCCACTTT. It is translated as CATSDRSNSPLHF.

The CDR3 loop is CASSKEAIEAFF. The CDR3 region has the DNA TGTGCCAGCAGCAAAGAGGCCATCGAAGCTTTCTTT. The chain combines TRBV21-1 with TRBJ1-1. TRBV21-1 is a pseudogene locus. This CDR3 region has 12 residues.

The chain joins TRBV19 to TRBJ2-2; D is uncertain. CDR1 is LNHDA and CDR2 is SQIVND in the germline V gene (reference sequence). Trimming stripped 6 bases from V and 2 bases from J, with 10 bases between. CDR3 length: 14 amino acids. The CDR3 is CASRAGLNTGELFF. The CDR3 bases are TGTGCCAGTAGGGCCGGGCTAAACACCGGGGAGCTGTTTTTT.

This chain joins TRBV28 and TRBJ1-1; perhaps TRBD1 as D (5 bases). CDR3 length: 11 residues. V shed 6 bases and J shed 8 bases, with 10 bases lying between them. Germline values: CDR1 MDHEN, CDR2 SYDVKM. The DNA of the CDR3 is TGTGCCAGCAGGGTGGCAGGGGAAGCTTTCTTT. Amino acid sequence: CASRVAGEAFF.

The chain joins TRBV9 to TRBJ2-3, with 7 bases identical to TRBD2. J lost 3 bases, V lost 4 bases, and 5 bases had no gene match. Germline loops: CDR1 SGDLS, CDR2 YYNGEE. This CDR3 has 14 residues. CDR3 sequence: CASSPGGGTDTQYF. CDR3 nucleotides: TGTGCCAGCAGCCCGGGGGGAGGTACAGATACGCAGTATTTT.

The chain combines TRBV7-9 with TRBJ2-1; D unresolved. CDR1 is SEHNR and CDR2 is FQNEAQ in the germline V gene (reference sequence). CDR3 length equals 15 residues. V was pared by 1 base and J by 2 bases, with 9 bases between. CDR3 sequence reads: CASSLEAIAYNEQFF. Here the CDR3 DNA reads TGTGCCAGCAGCTTAGAAGCGATCGCCTACAATGAGCAGTTCTTC.